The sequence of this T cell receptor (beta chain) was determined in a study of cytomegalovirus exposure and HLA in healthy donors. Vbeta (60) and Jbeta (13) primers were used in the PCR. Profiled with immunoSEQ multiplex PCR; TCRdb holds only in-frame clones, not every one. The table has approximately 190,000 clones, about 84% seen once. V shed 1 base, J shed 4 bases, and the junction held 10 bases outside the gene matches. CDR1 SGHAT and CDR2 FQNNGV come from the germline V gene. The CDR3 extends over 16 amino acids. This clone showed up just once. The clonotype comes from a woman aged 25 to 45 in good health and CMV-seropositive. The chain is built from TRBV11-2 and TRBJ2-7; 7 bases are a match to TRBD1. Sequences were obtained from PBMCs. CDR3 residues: CASSLGSGTALYEQYF. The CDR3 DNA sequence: TGTGCCAGCAGCTTAGGGTCCGGGACAGCACTATACGAGCAGTACTTC. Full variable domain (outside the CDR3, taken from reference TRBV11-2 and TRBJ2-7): EAGVAQSPRYKIIEKRQSVAFWCNPISGHATLYWYQQILGQGPKLLIQFQNNGVVDDSQLPKDRFSAERLKGVDSTLKIQPAKLEDSAVYLCASSLGSGTALYEQYFGPGTRLTVT.